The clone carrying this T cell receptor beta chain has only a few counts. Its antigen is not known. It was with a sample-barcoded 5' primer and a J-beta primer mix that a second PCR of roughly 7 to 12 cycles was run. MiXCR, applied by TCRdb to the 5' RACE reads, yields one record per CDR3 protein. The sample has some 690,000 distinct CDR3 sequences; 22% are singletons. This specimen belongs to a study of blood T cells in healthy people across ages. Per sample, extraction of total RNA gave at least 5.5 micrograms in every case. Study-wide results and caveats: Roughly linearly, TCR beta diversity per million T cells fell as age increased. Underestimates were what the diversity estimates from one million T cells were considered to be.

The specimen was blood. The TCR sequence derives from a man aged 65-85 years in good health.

The CDR3 loop is CASSLGPGALYGYTF. The DNA for the CDR3 is TGTGCCAGCAGCTTAGGGCCGGGGGCGCTCTATGGCTACACCTTC. This chain links TRBV7-8 with TRBJ1-2, with a weak D call TRBD1 (6 bases). The CDR3 consists of 15 residues. Trimming stripped 1 base from V and 4 bases from J, with 13 bases between. Germline V CDR1 and CDR2: SGHVS, FQNEAQ.